This TCR beta chain was recovered during a study of early T cells in non-severe SARS-CoV-2 infection. Study in general: The sequenced material was bulk RNA from unsorted whole blood, and its chains were unpaired.

This CDR3 spans 14 amino acids. V shed 0 bases and J 4 bases; nucleotides not matched to a gene: 2. The germline V gene encodes CDR1 KGHSH and CDR2 LQKENI. On this clonotype itself: Its antigen is still unknown.

Researchers tagged individual cDNA molecules with unique molecular identifiers. TCRdb itself ran the 5' RACE reads through MiXCR, one entry per CDR3 protein. Among 80,000 to 95,000 distinct CDR3 sequences listed, approximately 13% were seen once. Study-wide findings and caveats: Matching against VDJdb likely underestimated virus-specific expansions, favoring anti-spike CD8.

This receptor was obtained from an adult who was a healthcare worker with PCR-confirmed SARS-CoV-2 infection or an uninfected control (not recorded which). Sequenced material: whole blood. The chain has TRBV18 and TRBJ1-2; 7 bases are shared with TRBD1. The CDR3 DNA follows: TGTGCCAGCTCACCACCCTGGGACAGCTATGGCTACACCTTC. It is translated as CASSPPWDSYGYTF.